This T cell receptor beta chain is drawn from a study of blood T cell repertoires in COVID-19. Study at large: Spain, Italy and the United States supplied samples that represented acute and convalescent COVID-19.

CDR3 length equals 13 residues. V was clipped by 6 bases and J by 4 bases, with 15 bases between them. Germline-derived CDR1 and CDR2 are SQVTM and ANQGSEA. Those enrolled, adults aged roughly 18 to 100 years, came from about two dozen US areas. Clinical history as reported by participants underpinned cohort assignment. All recovered Cohort 3 donors got two negative PCRs, got clearance, or saw symptom resolution. Sequenced by immunoSEQ multiplex PCR; TCRdb stores in-frame clones only, minus some. The data contain 250,000 to 350,000 clones, approximately 90% of them seen just once; the ten biggest clones take up approximately 9%.

The sequence derives from a woman aged 18-30 years who had recovered from COVID-19. The V and J genes are TRBV29-1 and TRBJ1-1; a possible D gene is TRBD1 (5 bases). The sequencing sample was made of PBMCs or T cells enriched from blood (not recorded which). The CDR3 DNA sequence: TGCAGCGTCGGACTGCGGGGGTCCACTGAAGCTTTCTTT. It specifies CSVGLRGSTEAFF.